This TCR beta chain comes out of a study of response to subunit inactivated influenza vaccine. In TCRdb, the RT-PCR reads were re-called with MiXCR into one record per CDR3 protein. The sample lists roughly 500,000 distinct CDR3 sequences, around 25% seen once, with approximately 2% in the top ten. Broader study findings: Each seasonal flu vaccination may recruit only limited new T cells, authors suggested.

Germline V gene data show CDR1 as LGHNA and CDR2 as YSLEER. The V end lost 0 bases, the J end lost 3 bases, and 9 bases lay between the germline ends. The CDR3 runs 15 residues. The table lists this clonotype with a few counts. Antigen unknown. This chain joins TRBV4-3 and TRBJ1-3, with D uncertain. The sample here was CD4+ T cells sorted from PBMCs, taken 5 to 6 days after vaccination. The TCR sequence derives from a man over 45 who received an inactivated influenza vaccine. The CDR3 sequence: CASSQDARGGNTIYF. In nucleotides, the CDR3 is TGCGCCAGCAGCCAAGATGCCCGGGGTGGAAACACCATATATTTT.